This record concerns one T cell receptor beta chain sequence. Its specificity is not known. These data come from a study of shared clonotypes between healthy human individuals. Study-wide results and limits: What naive subsets generally showed was a larger estimated richness than memory subsets showed. The genetic and exposure-history diversity represented was limited by few donors.

Participating donors were healthy, HIV-negative adults free of recent acute infections or vaccinations. Libraries were prepared by immunoSEQ multiplex PCR; TCRdb keeps only in-frame clonotypes and omits some of them. The sample shows about 2 million clones, roughly 94% of them seen only once. The CDR3 has 17 residues. Germline V gene data show CDR1 as MNHNS and CDR2 as SASEGT. V was shortened by 3 bases and J by 4 bases, with 16 bases between the two germline ends. Sequencing was done on a sample of naive CD4+ T cells sorted from blood. Documented subset: CD45RA+ positively selected. J is TRBJ2-6 and V is TRBV6-1; D not resolved. This clonotype originated in a man between 18 and 35 years old in good health. The CDR3 protein is CASSDVPHGLGANVLTF. In DNA, the CDR3 is TGTGCCAGCAGTGATGTCCCACACGGCTTGGGGGCCAACGTCCTGACTTTC.